This T cell receptor (beta chain) is from a study of T cell responses to AZD1222 COVID-19 vaccine (dated by TCRdb to the early 2020s). About the full investigation: Because spike-specific TCR depth and breadth did not differ between the two schedules, AZD1222 recipients who got a second dose at roughly 4 weeks were pooled with those who got a second dose at roughly 12 weeks. A total of 230 to 250 trial participants underwent TCR sequencing, of whom roughly 210 received two doses of AZD1222 and around 26 received two doses of the MenACWY control vaccine. Trial participants were enrolled into age subgroups of 18-55, 56-69 and 70-plus years, which contained 148, 28 and 57 TCR-sequenced participants, respectively. The full study reports these points: In the small 56-69-year group, the increase in depth fell short of significance, most likely because of low power. After two AZD1222 doses, both the breadth and the depth of spike-specific TCRs were significantly higher than at day 0 and than in MenACWY recipients. The whole spike protein was spanned by vaccine-associated CD4 TCRs, and dominant responses were seen in regions 160-218 and 743-854. Conclusions about previously exposed vaccinees are limited, since just five or six AZD1222 recipients were seropositive for SARS-CoV-2 at baseline. Participants were mostly white British, with more females than males. The authors suggested clonal diversity may have been underestimated. Reportedly, close to half of the unique spike-specific TCRs recognized epitopes lying outside the regions that are mutated in the B.1.351 and B.1.1.7 variants. Because no samples from the day 14 peak response were available, repertoires could be characterized only after the peak T cell response.

The time point label on this specimen signifies: baseline before first vaccination. Vaccinee samples were obtained from the UK trials COV001 and COV002, which included a single-blind randomized controlled phase 2/3 trial of AZD1222 (ChAdOx1 nCoV-19) in healthy adults. Trial participant PBMC samples were collected at day 0 and day 28 after the second dose for TCRbeta chain sequencing. The CDR3 regions of human TCRbeta chains were subjected to immunosequencing. The original methods were these. Repertoire TCRs were checked for matches against a reference library of SARS-CoV-2-specific TCRs that had been generated using the MIRA antigen-specificity platform. Breadth was defined as the fraction of unique TCRs that were SARS-CoV-2-associated. Depth was defined as the fraction of total T cells that were SARS-CoV-2-associated. Using the MIRA data, every spike-specific TCR was mapped to the spike region that the TCR reacted to and assigned to either a CD4 or a CD8 class. Log10-transformed breadth and depth values were compared by one-way ANOVA with Sidak's multiple comparisons tests. TCRdb carries this immuneACCESS record with in-frame sequences only. Its versions omit some clonotypes, under half of them owing to an unresolved V gene in the studies checked, with the rest unexplained. That table supplies the V and J calls and clone size; D and trimming were determined from the DNA. A total of around 52,000 clones appear in this sample, approximately 83% of them only once. The top ten clonotypes cover roughly a sixth of the sample.

CDR1 and CDR2 (MDHEN, SYDVKM) derive from the germline V gene. Trimming removed 7 bases from V and 3 bases from J; the gene matches leave 9 bases unexplained. The CDR3 runs 14 amino acids, cysteine and phenylalanine included. Just the 42-base CDR3 DNA is kept, in frame starting at base 1. As concerns this clone: Its cognate antigen has yet to be identified. Qualities for individual bases were not recorded, and no much larger clone is one base off.

This sequence originates from an adult in good health. Rearrangement joined TRBV28 to TRBJ2-7, with 7 bases matching TRBD1. Sequencing used peripheral blood, obtained on day 0 of AZD1222 vaccination. CDR3 sequence: CASTTGTVSYEQYF. The nucleotide sequence is TGTGCCAGCACCACCGGGACAGTAAGCTACGAGCAGTACTTC.